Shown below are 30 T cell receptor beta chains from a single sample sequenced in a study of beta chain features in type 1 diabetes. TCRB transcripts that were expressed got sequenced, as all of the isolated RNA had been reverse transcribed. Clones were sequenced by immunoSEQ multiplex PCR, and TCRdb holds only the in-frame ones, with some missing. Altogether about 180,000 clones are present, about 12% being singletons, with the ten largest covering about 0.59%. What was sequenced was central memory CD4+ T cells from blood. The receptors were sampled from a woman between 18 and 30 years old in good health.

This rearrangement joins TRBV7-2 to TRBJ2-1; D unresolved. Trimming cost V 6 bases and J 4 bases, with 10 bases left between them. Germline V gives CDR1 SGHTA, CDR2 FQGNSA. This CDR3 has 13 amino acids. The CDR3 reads CASSVAVYNEQFF. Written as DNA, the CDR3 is TGTGCCAGCAGTGTAGCAGTATACAATGAGCAGTTCTTC.

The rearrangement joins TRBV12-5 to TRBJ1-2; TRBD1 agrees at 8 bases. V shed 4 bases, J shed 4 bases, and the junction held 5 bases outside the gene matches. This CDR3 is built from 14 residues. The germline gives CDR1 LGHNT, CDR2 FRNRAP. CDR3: CASGSGQGSYGYTF. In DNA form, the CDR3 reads TGTGCTAGTGGTTCCGGACAGGGCAGCTATGGCTACACCTTC. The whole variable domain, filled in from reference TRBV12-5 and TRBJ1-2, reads DARVTQTPRHKVTEMGQEVTMRCQPILGHNTVFWYRQTMMQGLELLAYFRNRAPLDDSGMPKDRFSAEMPDATLATLKIQPSEPRDSAVYFCASGSGQGSYGYTFGSGTRLTVV.

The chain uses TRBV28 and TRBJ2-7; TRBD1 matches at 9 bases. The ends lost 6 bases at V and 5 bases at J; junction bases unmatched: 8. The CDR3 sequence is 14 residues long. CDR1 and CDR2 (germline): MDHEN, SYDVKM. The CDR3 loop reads CASSTGQGFDEQYF. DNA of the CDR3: TGTGCCAGCAGCACGGGACAGGGTTTCGACGAGCAGTACTTC.

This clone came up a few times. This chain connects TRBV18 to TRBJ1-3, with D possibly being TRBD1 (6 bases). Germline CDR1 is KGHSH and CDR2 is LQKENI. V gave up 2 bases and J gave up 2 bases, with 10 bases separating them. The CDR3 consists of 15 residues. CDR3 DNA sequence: TGTGCCAGCTCACCAGAAGGACAGACTGGAAACACCATATATTTT. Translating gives CASSPEGQTGNTIYF.

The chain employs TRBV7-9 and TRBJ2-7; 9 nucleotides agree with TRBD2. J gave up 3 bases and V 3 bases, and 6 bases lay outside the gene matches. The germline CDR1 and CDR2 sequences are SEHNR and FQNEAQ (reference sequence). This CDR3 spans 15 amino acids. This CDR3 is CASSLPISGSYEQYF. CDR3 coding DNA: TGTGCCAGCAGCTTGCCGATTAGCGGGAGCTACGAGCAGTACTTC.

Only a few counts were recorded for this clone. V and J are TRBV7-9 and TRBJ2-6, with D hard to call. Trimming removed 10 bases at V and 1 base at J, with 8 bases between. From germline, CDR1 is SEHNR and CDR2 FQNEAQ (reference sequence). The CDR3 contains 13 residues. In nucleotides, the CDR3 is TGTGCCACCTCAACTTCTGGGGCCAACGTCCTGACTTTC. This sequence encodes CATSTSGANVLTF.

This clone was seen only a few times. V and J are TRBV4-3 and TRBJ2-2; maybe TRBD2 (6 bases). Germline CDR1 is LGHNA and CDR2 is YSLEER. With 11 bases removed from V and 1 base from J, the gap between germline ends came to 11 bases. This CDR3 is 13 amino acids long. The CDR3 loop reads CAGGTENTGELFF. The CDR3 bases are TGCGCCGGCGGGACGGAGAACACCGGGGAGCTGTTTTTT.

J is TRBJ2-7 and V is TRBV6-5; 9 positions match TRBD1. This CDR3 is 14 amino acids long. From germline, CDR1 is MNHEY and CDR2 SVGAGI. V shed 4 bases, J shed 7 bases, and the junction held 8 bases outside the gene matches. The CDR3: CASSFGQGTVEQYF. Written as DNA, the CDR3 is TGTGCCAGCAGTTTTGGACAGGGGACAGTAGAGCAGTACTTC.

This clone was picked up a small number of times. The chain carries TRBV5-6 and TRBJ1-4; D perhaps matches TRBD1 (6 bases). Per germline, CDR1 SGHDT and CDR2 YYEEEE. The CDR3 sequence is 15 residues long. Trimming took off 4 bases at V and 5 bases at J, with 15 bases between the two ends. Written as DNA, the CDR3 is TGTGCCAGCAGCCAACCGGGGGGGGGCAATGAAAAACTGTTTTTT. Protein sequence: CASSQPGGGNEKLFF.

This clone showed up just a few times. CDR3 nucleotide sequence: TGTGCCAGCAGCTTAAGGTCGAGCGGGAGAAGCTACGAGCAGTACTTC. This sequence encodes CASSLRSSGRSYEQYF. The rearrangement joins TRBV7-9 to TRBJ2-7; 8 bases map to TRBD2. CDR3 size: 16 residues. The germline V gene encodes CDR1 SEHNR and CDR2 FQNEAQ (reference sequence). J was trimmed by 3 bases and V by 2 bases; bases with no gene match: 9.

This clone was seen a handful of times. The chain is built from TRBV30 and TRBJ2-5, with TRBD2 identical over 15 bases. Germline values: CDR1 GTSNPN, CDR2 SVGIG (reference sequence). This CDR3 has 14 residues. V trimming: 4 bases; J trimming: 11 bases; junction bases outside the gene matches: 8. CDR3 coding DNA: TGTGCCTGGATAAGGACTAGCGGGAGGGGGGAGCAGTACTTC. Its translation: CAWIRTSGRGEQYF.

The CDR3 sequence is CASRKLAGLDNEQFF. CDR3 coding DNA: TGTGCCAGCAGGAAACTAGCGGGGCTAGACAATGAGCAGTTCTTC. V is TRBV2 and J is TRBJ2-1; 10 bases align to TRBD2. Germline V gives CDR1 SNHLY, CDR2 FYNNEI. V trimming: 6 bases; J trimming: 5 bases; junction bases outside the gene matches: 7. CDR3 size: 15 residues.

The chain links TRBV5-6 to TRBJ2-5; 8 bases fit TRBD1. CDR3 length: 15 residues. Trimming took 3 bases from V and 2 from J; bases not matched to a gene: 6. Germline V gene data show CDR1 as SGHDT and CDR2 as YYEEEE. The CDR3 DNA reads TGTGCCAGCAGCTCCTCAGGGGGCGCACAAGAGACCCAGTACTTC. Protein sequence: CASSSSGGAQETQYF.

CDR3 sequence: CASGRDSAYEQYF. In DNA, the CDR3 is TGTGCCAGCGGCCGGGACAGCGCCTACGAGCAGTACTTC. The chain links TRBV5-6 to TRBJ2-7; TRBD1 agrees at 7 bases. Unmatched junction bases numbered 6, after V lost 7 bases and J lost 2 bases. This CDR3 is 13 amino acids long. The V gene's germline CDR1 is SGHDT and CDR2 YYEEEE.

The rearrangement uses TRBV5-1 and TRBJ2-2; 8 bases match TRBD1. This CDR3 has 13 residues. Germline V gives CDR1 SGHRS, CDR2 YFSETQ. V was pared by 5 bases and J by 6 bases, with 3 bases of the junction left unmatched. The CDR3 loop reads CASRTGDPGELFF. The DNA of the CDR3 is TGCGCCAGCAGGACAGGGGACCCCGGGGAGCTGTTTTTT.

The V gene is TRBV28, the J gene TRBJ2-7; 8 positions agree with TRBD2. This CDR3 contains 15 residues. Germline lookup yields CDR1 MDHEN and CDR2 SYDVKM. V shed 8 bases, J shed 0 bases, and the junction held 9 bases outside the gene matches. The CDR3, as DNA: TGTGCCAGCTCCTCGGGCGGGAGGACCTCCTACGAGCAGTACTTC. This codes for CASSSGGRTSYEQYF.

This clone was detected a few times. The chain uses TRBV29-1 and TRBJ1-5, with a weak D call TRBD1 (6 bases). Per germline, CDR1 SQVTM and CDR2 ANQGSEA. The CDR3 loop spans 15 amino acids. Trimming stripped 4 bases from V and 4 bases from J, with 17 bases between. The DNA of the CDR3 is TGCAGCGTTGCCATAGCAGGGGCACGAAATCAGCCCCAGCATTTT. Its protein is CSVAIAGARNQPQHF.

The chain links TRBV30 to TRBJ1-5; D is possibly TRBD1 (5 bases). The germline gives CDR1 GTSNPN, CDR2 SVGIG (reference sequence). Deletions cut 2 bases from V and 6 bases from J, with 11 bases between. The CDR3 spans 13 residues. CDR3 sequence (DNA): TGTGCCTGGAGTCCAGGGTCCCGTCAGCCCCAGCATTTT. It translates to CAWSPGSRQPQHF.

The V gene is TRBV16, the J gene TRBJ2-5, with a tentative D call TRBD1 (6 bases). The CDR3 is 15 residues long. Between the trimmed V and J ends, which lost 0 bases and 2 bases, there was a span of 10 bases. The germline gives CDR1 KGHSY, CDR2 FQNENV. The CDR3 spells CASSQSGTHQETQYF. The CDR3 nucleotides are TGTGCCAGCAGCCAATCGGGGACACATCAAGAGACCCAGTACTTC.

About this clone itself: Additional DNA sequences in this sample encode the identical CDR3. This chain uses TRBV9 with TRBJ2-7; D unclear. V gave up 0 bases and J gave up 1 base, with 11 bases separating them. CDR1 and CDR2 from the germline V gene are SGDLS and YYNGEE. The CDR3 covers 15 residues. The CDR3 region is CASSVESASSYEQYF. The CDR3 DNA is TGTGCCAGCAGCGTAGAAAGCGCGAGTTCCTACGAGCAGTACTTC.

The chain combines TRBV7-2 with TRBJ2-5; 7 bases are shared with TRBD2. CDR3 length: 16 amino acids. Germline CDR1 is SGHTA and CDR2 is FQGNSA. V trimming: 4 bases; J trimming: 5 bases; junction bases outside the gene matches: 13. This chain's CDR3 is CASSSGTLGGFETQYF. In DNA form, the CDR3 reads TGTGCCAGCAGCTCGGGAACCTTGGGGGGGTTTGAGACCCAGTACTTC.

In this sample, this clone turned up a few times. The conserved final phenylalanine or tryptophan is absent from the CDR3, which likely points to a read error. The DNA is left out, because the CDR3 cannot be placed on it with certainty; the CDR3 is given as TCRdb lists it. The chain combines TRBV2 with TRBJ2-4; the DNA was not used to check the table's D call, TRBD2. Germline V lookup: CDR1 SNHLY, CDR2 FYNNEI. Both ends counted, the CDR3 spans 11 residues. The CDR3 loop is CASGKGPGDIT.

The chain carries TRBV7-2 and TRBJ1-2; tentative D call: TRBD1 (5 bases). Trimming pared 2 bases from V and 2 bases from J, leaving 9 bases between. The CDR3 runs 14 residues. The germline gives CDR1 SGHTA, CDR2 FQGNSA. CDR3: CASSLLGANYGYTF. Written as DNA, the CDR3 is TGTGCCAGCAGCTTATTAGGGGCGAACTATGGCTACACCTTC.

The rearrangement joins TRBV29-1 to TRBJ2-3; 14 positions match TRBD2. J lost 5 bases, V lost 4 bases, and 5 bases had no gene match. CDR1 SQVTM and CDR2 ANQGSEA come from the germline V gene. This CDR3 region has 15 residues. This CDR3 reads CSVGLAGGAGDTQYF. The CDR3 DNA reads TGCAGCGTTGGACTAGCGGGAGGGGCGGGAGATACGCAGTATTTT.

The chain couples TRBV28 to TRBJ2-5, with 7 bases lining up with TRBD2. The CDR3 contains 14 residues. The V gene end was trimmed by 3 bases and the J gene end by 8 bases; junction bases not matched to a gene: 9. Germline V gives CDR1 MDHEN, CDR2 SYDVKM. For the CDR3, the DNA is TGTGCCAGCAGTTTGGGGGAGGGAGGAAGCACCCAGTACTTC. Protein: CASSLGEGGSTQYF. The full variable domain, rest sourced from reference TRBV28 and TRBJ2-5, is DVKVTQSSRYLVKRTGEKVFLECVQDMDHENMFWYRQDPGLGLRLIYFSYDVKMKEKGDIPEGYSVSREKKERFSLILESASTNQTSMYLCASSLGEGGSTQYFGPGTRLLVL.

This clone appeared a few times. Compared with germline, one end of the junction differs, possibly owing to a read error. The CDR3, as DNA: TGTGCCTGCAGCACCCGGACAGGGGGCGATACGCAGTATTTT. This sequence encodes CACSTRTGGDTQYF. V usage is TRBV7-2 and J usage is TRBJ2-3; 11 bases agree with TRBD1. The CDR3 extends over 14 amino acids. The germline V gene encodes CDR1 SGHTA and CDR2 FQGNSA.

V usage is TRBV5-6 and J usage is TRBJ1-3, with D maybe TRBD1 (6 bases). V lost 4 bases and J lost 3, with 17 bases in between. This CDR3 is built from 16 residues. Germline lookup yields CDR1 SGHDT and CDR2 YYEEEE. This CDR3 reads CASSVIRGAGGNTIYF. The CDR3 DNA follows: TGTGCCAGCAGCGTCATACGGGGGGCTGGTGGAAACACCATATATTTT.

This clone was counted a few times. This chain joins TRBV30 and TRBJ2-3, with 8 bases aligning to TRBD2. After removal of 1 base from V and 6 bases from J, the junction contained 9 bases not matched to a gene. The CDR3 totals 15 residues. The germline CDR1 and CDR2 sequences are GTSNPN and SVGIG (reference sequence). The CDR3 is CAWSADSGIGDTQYF. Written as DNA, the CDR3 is TGTGCCTGGAGTGCGGATAGCGGGATAGGGGATACGCAGTATTTT.

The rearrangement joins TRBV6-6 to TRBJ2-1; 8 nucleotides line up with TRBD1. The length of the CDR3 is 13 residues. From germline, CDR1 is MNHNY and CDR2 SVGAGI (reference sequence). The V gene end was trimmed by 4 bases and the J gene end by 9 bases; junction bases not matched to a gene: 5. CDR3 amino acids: CASSSQGAGEQFF. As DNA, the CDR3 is TGTGCCAGCAGTTCTCAGGGGGCCGGTGAGCAGTTCTTC.

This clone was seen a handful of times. CDR3 residues: CSVEGQAHEQYF. The DNA of the CDR3 is TGCAGCGTTGAGGGACAGGCCCACGAGCAGTACTTC. The chain joins TRBV29-1 to TRBJ2-7, with 8 bases identical to TRBD1. Per germline, CDR1 SQVTM and CDR2 ANQGSEA. CDR3 size: 12 residues. After removal of 3 bases from V and 5 bases from J, the junction contained 3 bases not matched to a gene.